This T cell receptor beta chain was recovered during a study of cytomegalovirus exposure and HLA in healthy donors. Vbeta (60) and Jbeta (13) primers were used in the PCR. TCRdb keeps only in-frame clones here, not all; method: immunoSEQ multiplex PCR. The sample has over 100,000 clones, roughly 83% seen once. Points from the study as a whole: DRB1 had the most TCR associations and HLA-C the fewest, a later analysis found, with rates varying by HLA locus.

CDR3 length: 16 amino acids. With 3 bases clipped from V and 4 bases from J, the junction kept 12 bases outside the gene matches. Looked up from germline, CDR1 is SEHNR and CDR2 is FQNEAQ (reference sequence). On this clone itself: Its matching antigen is unknown.

This cohort consisted of healthy bone marrow donors. The chain has TRBV7-9 and TRBJ2-7; 7 positions match TRBD2. This clonotype originated in a man between 35 and 55 years old in good health and CMV-seronegative. The sequenced sample was PBMCs. The CDR3 DNA sequence: TGTGCCAGCAGCTTTACGGTGGGGCTAGCGGCGTACGAGCAGTACTTC. Protein product: CASSFTVGLAAYEQYF.